The rows below give T cell receptor beta chains drawn from one sample of a study of tumor and adjacent non-tumor tissue in lung cancer. TCRdb re-called the multiplex PCR reads through MiXCR, storing one row per CDR3 protein. Among 90,000 to 100,000 distinct CDR3 sequences listed, less than 85% were seen once. Sequencing was performed on distant non-tumor lung tissue. The receptors were sampled from a man in his 60s with small cell lung cancer. CDR3s include the opening cysteine and the closing phenylalanine or tryptophan. The D gene is left open where the match is weak. Size tells how often a clone was seen (once, few, many) or the class of an expanded clone, and some rows leave it out.

clone_size,v_call,d_call,j_call,cdr3_aa,cdr3_nt
once,TRBV5-4,.,TRBJ2-2,CASRMTGRENTGELFF,TGTGCCAGCCGTATGACGGGACGGGAGAATACCGGGGAGCTGTTTTTT
.,TRBV6-6,.,TRBJ2-7,CVSSYETIGSYEQYF,TGTGTCAGCAGCTACGAGACTATCGGGAGTTACGAGCAGTACTTC
.,TRBV10-2,TRBD1,TRBJ1-6,CAGRRGQSYNSHLHF,TGCGCCGGCAGGAGGGGGCAGTCCTATAATTCACACCTCCACTTT
.,TRBV6-5,.,TRBJ2-7,CASSRMPPQSGSYEQYF,TGTGCCAGCAGCCGTATGCCACCACAGAGCGGGTCCTACGAGCAGTACTTC
.,TRBV6-2/TRBV6-3,TRBD2,TRBJ2-7,CVSRIAGAPIEQYF,TGTGTCAGCAGGATAGCGGGAGCACCTATTGAGCAGTACTTC
.,TRBV29-1,.,TRBJ2-1,CIAAPLQGYYNEQFF,TGCATCGCAGCCCCGTTGCAGGGGTATTACAATGAGCAGTTCTTC
.,TRBV11-2,TRBD2,TRBJ2-1,CASSLVVAGGYYYNGQFF,TGTGCCAGTAGCTTAGTAGTAGCGGGAGGCTACTACTACAATGGGCAGTTCTTC
.,TRBV6-1,.,TRBJ2-1,CVCTVEEINEQFF,TGTGTCTGCACCGTGGAGGAAATCAATGAGCAGTTCTTC
many,TRBV20-1,TRBD2,TRBJ2-1,CSAPPGLAFNEQFF,TGCAGTGCGCCTCCGGGACTAGCGTTTAATGAGCAGTTCTTC
.,TRBV12-3/TRBV12-4,.,TRBJ2-3,CASSFRGGRGTDTQYF,TGTGCCAGCAGTTTCCGCGGCGGAAGGGGCACAGATACGCAGTATTTT
once,TRBV2,.,TRBJ1-2,CASSDKGVQANYGNTF,TGTGCCAGCAGTGATAAAGGTGTTCAAGCTAACTATGGCAACACCTTC
.,TRBV20-1,.,TRBJ1-2,CSTKIDYGYTF,TGCAGTACTAAAATTGACTATGGCTACACCTTC
.,TRBV12-3/TRBV12-4,.,TRBJ2-1,CASRLKRSSYNEQLF,TGTGCCAGTAGATTGAAGCGGAGCTCCTACAATGAGCAGCTCTTC
.,TRBV20-1,.,TRBJ1-6,CSATKIKSSYNSPLHF,TGCAGTGCCACTAAGATAAAGAGCTCCTATAATTCACCTCTCCACTTT
.,TRBV11-3,TRBD2,TRBJ2-2,CPSSITAGVVTGELFF,TGTCCCAGCAGCATAACCGCGGGAGTGGTCACCGGGGAGCTTTTTTTT
.,TRBV24-1,TRBD2,TRBJ2-1,CATSDGLAGASSHNEQLF,TGTGCCACCAGTGACGGACTAGCGGGAGCTAGTTCCCACAATGAGCAGTTGTTC
many,TRBV20-1,.,TRBJ1-5,CSALIGGNQPQHF,TGCAGTGCACTAATAGGGGGCAATCAGCCCCAGCATTTT
.,TRBV30,.,TRBJ2-1,CAWSDRNDEHLF,TGTGCCTGGAGTGACCGAAACGATGAGCATCTCTTC
.,TRBV6-5,TRBD1,TRBJ1-1,CASSLFGQGGEAFF,TGTGCCAGTAGCTTATTCGGCCAGGGGGGTGAAGCTTTCTTT
.,TRBV14,.,TRBJ2-1,CASSRGTGAYNEQLF,TGTGCCAGTAGCCGAGGAACCGGAGCCTACAATGAGCAGTTGTTC
.,TRBV4-2,TRBD1,TRBJ1-1,CANSQGQAGDTEAFF,TGTGCCAACAGTCAAGGACAGGCCGGGGACACTGAAGCTTTCTTT
.,TRBV11-2,.,TRBJ2-4,CASGLDHGGTAIQYF,TGTGCCAGCGGATTAGATCACGGGGGCACAGCCATTCAGTACTTC
.,TRBV6-6,.,TRBJ2-5,CASYPSLTKETQHF,TGTGCCAGCTACCCCAGCCTGACTAAAGAGACCCAGCACTTC
once,TRBV6-2/TRBV6-3,.,TRBJ2-1,CASSYTARQFF,TGTGCCAGCAGTTACACTGCTAGGCAGTTCTTC
few,TRBV20-1,TRBD2,TRBJ2-2,CSAGTLAGGGVGELFF,TGCAGTGCTGGAACATTAGCGGGAGGGGGGGTCGGGGAGCTGTTTTTT
many,TRBV20-1,TRBD2,TRBJ2-1,CSAEGLAGNYNEQFF,TGCAGTGCTGAGGGACTAGCGGGGAATTACAATGAGCAGTTCTTC
.,TRBV4-2,.,TRBJ2-3,CARITGTASTDTQYF,TGTGCCAGAATCACAGGGACGGCTAGTACAGATACGCAGTATTTT
.,TRBV6-5,.,TRBJ1-5,CASSHSHQLQHF,TGTGCCAGCAGTCATTCCCACCAGCTCCAGCATTTT
.,TRBV6-5,.,TRBJ2-3,CASTLSLIDTQYF,TGTGCCAGCACCCTTAGTTTAATAGATACGCAGTATTTT
.,TRBV4-2,TRBD1,TRBJ1-2,CVSSQGTGDYGYTF,TGTGTCAGCAGTCAAGGGACAGGGGACTATGGCTACACCTTC
.,TRBV6-2/TRBV6-3,.,TRBJ2-3,CSSSLWMYTQYF,TGTTCCAGCAGTTTGTGGATGTATACGCAGTATTTT
.,TRBV6-1,.,TRBJ2-3,CASSSLGVELLCSELQYF,TGTGCCAGCAGCTCCCTAGGGGTGGAACTCTTGTGCTCGGAGCTGCAATATTTT
.,TRBV12-3/TRBV12-4,.,TRBJ2-1,CASSRTIGSHNEHFF,TGTGCCAGCAGCCGCACTATCGGGAGTCACAATGAGCACTTCTTC
.,TRBV14,TRBD2,TRBJ2-7,CASSQIGLAAYEQYF,TGTGCCAGCAGCCAGATCGGACTAGCCGCCTACGAGCAGTACTTC
many,TRBV20-1,.,TRBJ1-2,CSARLQDYGYTF,TGCAGTGCGAGACTTCAGGACTATGGCTACACCTTC
many,TRBV5-8,TRBD2,TRBJ2-3,CASSLLAGVGDTQYF,TGTGCCAGCAGCTTGCTAGCGGGAGTAGGGGATACGCAGTATTTT
many,TRBV6-1,.,TRBJ1-4,CASRNLDRSDEKLFF,TGTGCCAGCAGGAACCTGGACAGATCCGATGAAAAACTGTTTTTT
.,TRBV29-1,TRBD2,TRBJ2-3,CSVGTSEADTQYF,TGCAGCGTGGGGACTAGCGAGGCAGATACGCAGTATTTC
few,TRBV15,TRBD2,TRBJ2-5,CATSNFRTSGSGETLYF,TGTGCCACCAGCAATTTCCGGACTAGCGGGAGTGGAGAGACCCTGTATTTC
.,TRBV11-3,.,TRBJ2-1,CASSPNGVTYNEQFF,TGTGCCAGCAGCCCTAATGGGGTAACCTACAATGAGCAGTTCTTC
.,TRBV4-2,.,TRBJ1-1,CASIRLSGRSEAFF,TGTGCCAGCATCCGGCTATCGGGCCGGAGTGAAGCTTTCTTT
.,TRBV5-4,.,TRBJ1-6,CASTLDPKGSPLHF,TGTGCCAGCACCTTGGACCCTAAGGGCTCACCCCTCCACTTT
once,TRBV5-5,.,TRBJ2-1,CASNLVATTNERFF,TGTGCCAGCAACTTGGTGGCGACAACTAATGAGCGGTTCTTC
.,TRBV20-1,.,TRBJ1-2,CCAMTDSYGYTF,TGCTGTGCGATGACTGACAGCTATGGCTACACCTTC
.,TRBV29-1,TRBD1,TRBJ1-1,CSGRDRSGSTEVFF,TGCAGCGGCCGGGACAGGTCTGGGAGCACTGAAGTTTTCTTT